Within the sample, the clone carrying this TCR beta chain is medium-sized. The sample comes from a study of blood T cell repertoires in COVID-19. Method: immunoSEQ multiplex PCR; TCRdb's copy keeps in-frame clones and lacks some. Found here are around 20,000 clones, 70% to 90% of them singletons; the top ten hold over 7%. The germline V gene encodes CDR1 MNHEY and CDR2 SVGAGI. V dropped 8 bases and J dropped 2; count of bases not matched to a gene: 4. The CDR3 loop spans 13 amino acids. The rearrangement uses TRBV6-5 and TRBJ2-7; 9 bases align to TRBD1. The sequencing sample was made of peripheral blood. The sequence was obtained from a human donor with active COVID-19. The donor label of this sample is uncertain. The CDR3 DNA is TGTGCCAGCGGAAGGGACAGGGCCTACGAGCAGTACTTC. As protein: CASGRDRAYEQYF.